Described below is a single T cell receptor (beta chain) sequence and its context. Measured with immunoSEQ multiplex PCR; TCRdb has only the in-frame clones, and not every one. The data hold approximately 70,000 clones, with roughly 93% observed a single time. This record comes from a study of T cells after somatic rescue of genetic block. Per germline, CDR1 MGHDK and CDR2 SYGVNS. Trimming took 4 bases from V and 2 from J; bases not matched to a gene: 2. The CDR3 is 14 amino acids. The sequencing sample was made of peripheral blood mononuclear cells (PBMCs). J is TRBJ1-2 and V is TRBV25-1; 9 bases fit TRBD1. This receptor was obtained from a man aged 25 to 45. CDR3 coding DNA: TGTGCCAGCAGTGCCGGACAGGGGAACTATGGCTACACCTTC. Its protein is CASSAGQGNYGYTF.